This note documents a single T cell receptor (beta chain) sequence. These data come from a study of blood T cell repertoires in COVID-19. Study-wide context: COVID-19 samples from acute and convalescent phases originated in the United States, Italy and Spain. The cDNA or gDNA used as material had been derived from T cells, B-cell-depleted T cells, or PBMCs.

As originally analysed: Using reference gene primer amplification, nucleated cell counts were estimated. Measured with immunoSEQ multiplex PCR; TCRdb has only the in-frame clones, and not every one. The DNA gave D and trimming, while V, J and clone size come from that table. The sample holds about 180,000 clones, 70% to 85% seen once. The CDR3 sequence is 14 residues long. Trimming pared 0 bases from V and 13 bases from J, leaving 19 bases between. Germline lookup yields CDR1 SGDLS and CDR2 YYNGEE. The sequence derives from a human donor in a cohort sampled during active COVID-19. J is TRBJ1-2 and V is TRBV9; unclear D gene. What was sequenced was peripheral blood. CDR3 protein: CASSVDGLSEPPTF. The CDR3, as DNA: TGTGCCAGCAGCGTAGATGGACTCTCCGAGCCTCCCACCTTC.